This T cell receptor beta chain was identified in a study of cytomegalovirus exposure and HLA in healthy donors. Across the study: Counted in an early data release were approximately 85 million unique TCRs from HLA-typed donors. Findings of the study overall: As was reported, the classifier diagnosed cytomegalovirus status with high specificity and sensitivity. Accurate HLA-A and HLA-B prediction from TCR beta sequences was reported for most subjects.

With regard to this clone: The antigen is undetermined.

Primers: 60 Vbeta forward and 13 Jbeta reverse. The method was immunoSEQ multiplex PCR; TCRdb's version includes in-frame clones alone and lacks a portion of them. The data hold about 160,000 clones, with around 80% observed a single time. The donors gave bone marrow, and they were healthy. The CDR3 covers 13 residues. Germline CDR1 reads MNHEY; CDR2 reads SVGAGI. J was trimmed by 8 bases and V by 6 bases; bases with no gene match: 7. Sequenced: PBMCs. This clonotype was sampled from a female donor in good health and CMV-seronegative. V usage is TRBV6-5 and J usage is TRBJ1-2; 9 nucleotides match TRBD1. The CDR3 sequence: CASRGGQGEGYTF. The CDR3 DNA is TGTGCCAGCAGAGGGGGACAGGGTGAAGGCTACACCTTC.